The 18 T cell receptor beta chains listed next were all sequenced from one sample in a study of blood T cell repertoires in COVID-19. Sequenced by immunoSEQ multiplex PCR; TCRdb stores in-frame clones only, minus some. The table lists around 290,000 clones, 80% to 95% of them singletons. The sequencing input was PBMCs or T cells enriched from blood (not recorded which). These receptor sequences come from a woman aged 25 to 39 who had recovered from COVID-19.

The chain recombines TRBV3-1 (or the pseudogene TRBV3-2) with TRBJ2-7; 8 positions match TRBD1. The germline V gene encodes CDR1 LGHDT and CDR2 YNNKEL (reference sequence). Trimming cost V 7 bases and J 1 base; bases outside gene matches: 3. This CDR3 is built from 13 residues. The CDR3, as DNA: TGTGCCAGCAAGGGACAGGCGTCCTACGAGCAGTACTTC. Amino acids: CASKGQASYEQYF.

This rearrangement joins TRBV5-8 to TRBJ1-2; 7 positions agree with TRBD1. The CDR3 loop spans 18 amino acids. The V and J ends lost 0 bases and 3 bases, in that order; junction bases with no gene match: 14. Germline-derived CDR1 and CDR2 are SGHTS and YDEGEE. The CDR3 loop reads CASSLVTGVSGRDYGYTF. The CDR3 nucleotides read TGTGCCAGCAGCTTGGTCACAGGGGTCTCTGGAAGGGACTATGGCTACACCTTC.

The rearrangement links TRBV9 to TRBJ2-5, with D hard to call. Germline V CDR1 and CDR2: SGDLS, YYNGEE. The CDR3 sequence is 12 residues long. V lost 4 bases to trimming and J lost 5 bases, with 9 bases between them. In nucleotides, the CDR3 is TGTGCCAGCAGCATCTTCGGGGAGACCCAGTACTTC. As protein: CASSIFGETQYF.

CDR3 sequence (DNA): TGTGCCAGCAGCCAAGGGACTGGCTTCGGTGAGCAGTTCTTC. Translating it yields CASSQGTGFGEQFF. V is TRBV3-1 (or the pseudogene TRBV3-2) and J is TRBJ2-1; maybe TRBD2 (5 bases). The V end was cut by 1 base, the J end by 9 bases, with 13 bases between. The CDR3 has 14 residues. CDR1 is LGHDT, CDR2 YNNKEL, per germline (reference sequence).

This clone was counted once. This chain uses TRBV4-1 with TRBJ2-1, with a possible D match to TRBD2 (6 bases). Germline values: CDR1 MGHRA, CDR2 YSYEKL. The V and J ends lost 4 bases and 5 bases respectively, with 15 bases between them. The CDR3 totals 15 residues. CDR3 DNA: TGCGCCAGCAGCCCCCGGGGGAGGTTCGACAATGAGCAGTTCTTC. This encodes CASSPRGRFDNEQFF.

This clone showed up just once. The rearrangement links TRBV7-3 to TRBJ2-5, with D perhaps matching TRBD2 (6 bases). CDR3 length equals 13 residues. The germline V and J ends were trimmed by 3 bases and 3 bases, with 8 bases remaining between them. Germline assignment: CDR1 SGHTA and CDR2 FQGTGA. CDR3 coding DNA: TGTGCCAGCAGCTTCGGCGGGAAAGAGACCCAGTACTTC. Translation gives CASSFGGKETQYF.

Here the CDR3 DNA reads TGTGCCAGCAGACAGGGCGATGGAGGCTACACCTTC. Amino acids: CASRQGDGGYTF. This chain links TRBV6-6 with TRBJ1-2, with a weak D call TRBD1 (6 bases). CDR1 is MNHNY, CDR2 SVGAGI, per germline (reference sequence). The CDR3 runs to 12 residues. The V end lost 6 bases, the J end lost 8 bases, and 13 bases lay between the germline ends.

As for this clone: At the DNA level, this CDR3 is encoded by other sequences in the same sample as well. This chain joins TRBV25-1 and TRBJ2-1; D gene uncertain. Trimming took 5 bases from V and 4 from J, leaving 3 bases between them. From germline, CDR1 is MGHDK and CDR2 SYGVNS. This CDR3 spans 11 amino acids. CDR3 loop: CASSSYNEQFF. CDR3 DNA: TGTGCCAGCAGTTCGTACAATGAGCAGTTCTTC.

The rearrangement links TRBV6-5 to TRBJ2-5; the match to TRBD2 covers 9 bases. Germline CDR1 reads MNHEY; CDR2 reads SVGAGI. The trim removed 6 bases at V and 2 bases at J, leaving 4 bases unmatched. The CDR3 contains 14 residues. The CDR3 DNA sequence: TGTGCCAGCAGACCCCTAGCGGGGCAAGAGACCCAGTACTTC. Residues: CASRPLAGQETQYF.

This clone was seen only once. The gene calls are TRBV30 and TRBJ1-2; D is undetermined. The length of the CDR3 is 13 residues. Trimming pared 8 bases from V and 0 bases from J, leaving 13 bases between. The V gene's germline CDR1 is GTSNPN and CDR2 SVGIG (reference sequence). The CDR3 sequence: CAAREGPNYGYTF. CDR3 DNA: TGTGCCGCCCGCGAGGGCCCTAACTATGGCTACACCTTC.

This chain connects TRBV19 to TRBJ1-5; the D is unclear. V was shortened by 3 bases and J by 6 bases, with 9 bases between the two germline ends. Per germline, CDR1 LNHDA and CDR2 SQIVND (reference sequence). The CDR3 length is 13 residues. CDR3 bases: TGTGCCAGTAGTATCGCCAGAGGTCAGCCCCAGCATTTT. This sequence encodes CASSIARGQPQHF.

The rearrangement uses TRBV25-1 and TRBJ2-5, with TRBD2 matching over 7 bases. Germline V gene data show CDR1 as MGHDK and CDR2 as SYGVNS. The length of the CDR3 is 17 residues. The junction had 15 bases not matched to a gene; V was cut back by 3 bases and J by 5 bases. For the CDR3, the DNA is TGTGCCAGCAGTGACATCCTAGCGGCTTCACTCGTGGAGACCCAGTACTTC. This translates into CASSDILAASLVETQYF.

V is TRBV19 and J is TRBJ2-2, with D unclear. V lost 4 bases and J 5 bases, leaving 11 bases between the germline ends. The CDR3 is 14 amino acids. CDR1 and CDR2 (germline): LNHDA, SQIVND (reference sequence). For the CDR3, the DNA is TGTGCCAGTAGTACAGCCGTCGGGACCGGGGAGCTGTTTTTT. Its protein is CASSTAVGTGELFF.

This clone was picked up one time. J is TRBJ2-7 and V is TRBV29-1; maybe TRBD2 (5 bases). Germline CDR1 is SQVTM and CDR2 is ANQGSEA. This CDR3 contains 13 residues. The chain's CDR3 is CSIPGRASYEQYF. For the CDR3, the DNA is TGCAGTATCCCGGGGAGAGCCTCCTACGAGCAGTACTTC.

The chain carries TRBV18 and TRBJ1-1; D gene ambiguous. The CDR3 extends over 14 amino acids. Trimming pared 2 bases from V and 1 base from J, leaving 8 bases between. Germline V gives CDR1 KGHSH, CDR2 LQKENI. CDR3 sequence reads: CASSPGQQNTEAFF. In DNA, the CDR3 is TGTGCCAGCTCACCAGGGCAGCAGAACACTGAAGCTTTCTTT. The whole variable domain, remainder taken from reference TRBV18 and TRBJ1-1, is NAGVMQNPRHLVRRRGQEARLRCSPMKGHSHVYWYRQLPEEGLKFMVYLQKENIIDESGMPKERFSAEFPKEGPSILRIQQVVRGDSAAYFCASSPGQQNTEAFFGQGTRLTVV.

V and J are TRBV30 and TRBJ2-1; D possibly corresponds to TRBD1 (5 bases). The CDR3 has 11 amino acids. From germline, CDR1 is GTSNPN and CDR2 SVGIG (reference sequence). V shed 4 bases and J shed 8 bases, with 9 bases lying between them. CDR3 loop: CAWTVGHEQFF. DNA for the CDR3: TGTGCCTGGACTGTGGGGCATGAGCAGTTCTTC.

The V call is TRBV27, the J call TRBJ1-2; TRBD1 is a possible D gene (5 bases). The V and J ends lost 4 bases and 7 bases respectively, with 16 bases between them. The germline V gene encodes CDR1 MNHEY and CDR2 SMNVEV (reference sequence). The CDR3 covers 14 residues. CDR3 in amino acids: CASSWGGDRAGYTF. The DNA of the CDR3 is TGTGCCAGCAGTTGGGGCGGAGACCGGGCTGGCTACACCTTC.

The chain recombines TRBV24-1 with TRBJ2-3; 9 bases agree with TRBD2. V trimming: 2 bases; J trimming: 1 base; junction bases outside the gene matches: 6. The germline V gene has CDR1 KGHDR and CDR2 SFDVKD. This CDR3 region has 17 residues. DNA for the CDR3: TGTGCCACCAGTGATTGGATTAGCGGGAGAGGCACAGATACGCAGTATTTT. It specifies CATSDWISGRGTDTQYF.